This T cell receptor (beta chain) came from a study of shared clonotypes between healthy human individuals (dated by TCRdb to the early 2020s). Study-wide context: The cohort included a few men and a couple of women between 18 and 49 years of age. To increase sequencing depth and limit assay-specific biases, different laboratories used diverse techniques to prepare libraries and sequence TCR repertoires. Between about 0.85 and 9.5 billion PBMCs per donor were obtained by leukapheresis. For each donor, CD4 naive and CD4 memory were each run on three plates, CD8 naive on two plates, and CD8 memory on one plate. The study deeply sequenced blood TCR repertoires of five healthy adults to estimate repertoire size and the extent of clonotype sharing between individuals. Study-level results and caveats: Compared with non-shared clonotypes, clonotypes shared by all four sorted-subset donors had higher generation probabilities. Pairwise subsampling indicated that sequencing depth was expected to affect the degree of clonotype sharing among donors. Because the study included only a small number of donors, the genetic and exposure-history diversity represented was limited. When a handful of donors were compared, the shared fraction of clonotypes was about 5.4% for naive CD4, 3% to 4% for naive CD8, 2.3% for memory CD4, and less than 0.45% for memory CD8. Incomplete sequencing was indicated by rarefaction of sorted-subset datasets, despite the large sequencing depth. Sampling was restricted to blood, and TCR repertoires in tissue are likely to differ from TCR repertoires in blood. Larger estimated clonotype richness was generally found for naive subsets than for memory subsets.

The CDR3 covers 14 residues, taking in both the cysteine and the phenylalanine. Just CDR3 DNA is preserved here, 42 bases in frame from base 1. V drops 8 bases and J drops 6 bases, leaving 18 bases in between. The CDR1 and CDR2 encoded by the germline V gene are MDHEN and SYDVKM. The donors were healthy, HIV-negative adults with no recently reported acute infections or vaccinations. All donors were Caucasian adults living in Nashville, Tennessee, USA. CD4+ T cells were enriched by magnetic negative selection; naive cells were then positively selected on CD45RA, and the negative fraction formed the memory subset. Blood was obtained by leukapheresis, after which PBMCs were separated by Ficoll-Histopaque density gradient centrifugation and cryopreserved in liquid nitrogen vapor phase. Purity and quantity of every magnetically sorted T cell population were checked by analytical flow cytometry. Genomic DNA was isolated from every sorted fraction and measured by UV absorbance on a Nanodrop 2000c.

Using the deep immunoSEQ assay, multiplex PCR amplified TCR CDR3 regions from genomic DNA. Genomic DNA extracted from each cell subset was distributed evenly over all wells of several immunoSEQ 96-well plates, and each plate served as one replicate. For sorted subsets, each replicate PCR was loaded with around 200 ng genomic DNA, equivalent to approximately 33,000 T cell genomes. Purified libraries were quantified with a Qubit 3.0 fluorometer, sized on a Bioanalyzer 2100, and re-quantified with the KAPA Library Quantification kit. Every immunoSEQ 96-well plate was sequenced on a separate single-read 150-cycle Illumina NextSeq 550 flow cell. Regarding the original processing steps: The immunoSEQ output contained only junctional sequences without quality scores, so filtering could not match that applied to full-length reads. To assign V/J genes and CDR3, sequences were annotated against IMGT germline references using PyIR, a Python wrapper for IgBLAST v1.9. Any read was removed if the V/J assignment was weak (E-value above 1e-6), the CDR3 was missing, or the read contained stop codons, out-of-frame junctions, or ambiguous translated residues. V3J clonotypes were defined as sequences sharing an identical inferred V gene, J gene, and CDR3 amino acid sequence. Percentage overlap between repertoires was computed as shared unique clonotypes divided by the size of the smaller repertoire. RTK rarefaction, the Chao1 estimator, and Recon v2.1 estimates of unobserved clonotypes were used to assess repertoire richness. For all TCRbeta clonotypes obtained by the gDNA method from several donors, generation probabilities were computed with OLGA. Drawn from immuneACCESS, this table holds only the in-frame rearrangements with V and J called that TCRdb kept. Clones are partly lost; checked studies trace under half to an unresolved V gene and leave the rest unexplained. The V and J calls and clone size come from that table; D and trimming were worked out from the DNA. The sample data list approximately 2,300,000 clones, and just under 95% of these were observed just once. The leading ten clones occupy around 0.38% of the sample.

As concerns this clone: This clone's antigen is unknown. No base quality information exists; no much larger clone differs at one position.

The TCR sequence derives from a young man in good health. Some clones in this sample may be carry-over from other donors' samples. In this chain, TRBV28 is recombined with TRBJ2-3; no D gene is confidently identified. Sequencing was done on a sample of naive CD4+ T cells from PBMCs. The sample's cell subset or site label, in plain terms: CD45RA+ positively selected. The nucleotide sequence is TGTGCCAGCGGATTACACCGTGTGGGGGATACGCAGTATTTT. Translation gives CASGLHRVGDTQYF.